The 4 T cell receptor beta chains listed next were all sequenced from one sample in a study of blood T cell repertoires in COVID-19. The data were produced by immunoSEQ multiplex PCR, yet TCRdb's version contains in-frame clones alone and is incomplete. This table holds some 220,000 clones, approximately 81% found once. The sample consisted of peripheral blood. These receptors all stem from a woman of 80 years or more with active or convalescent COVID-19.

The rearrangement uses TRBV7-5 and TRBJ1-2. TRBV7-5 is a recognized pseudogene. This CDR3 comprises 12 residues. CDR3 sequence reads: CARSLVRGSGTF. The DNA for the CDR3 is TGTGCCAGAAGCTTAGTTCGGGGGTCTGGGACCTTC.

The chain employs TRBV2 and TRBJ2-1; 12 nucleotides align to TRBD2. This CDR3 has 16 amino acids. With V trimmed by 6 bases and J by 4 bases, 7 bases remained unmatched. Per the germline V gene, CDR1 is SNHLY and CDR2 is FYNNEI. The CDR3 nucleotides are TGTGCCAGCAGCAGCCTGGGACTAGCGGGTTACAATGAGCAGTTCTTC. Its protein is CASSSLGLAGYNEQFF.

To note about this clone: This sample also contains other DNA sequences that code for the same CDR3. The CDR3: CASSFGGGYGYTF. The CDR3 DNA reads as TGTGCCAGCAGTTTCGGGGGAGGCTATGGCTACACCTTC. The chain couples TRBV28 to TRBJ1-2, with a possible D match to TRBD1 (5 bases). This CDR3 comprises 13 residues. Germline-derived CDR1 and CDR2 are MDHEN and SYDVKM. The germline V and J ends were trimmed by 3 bases and 4 bases, with 9 bases remaining between them.

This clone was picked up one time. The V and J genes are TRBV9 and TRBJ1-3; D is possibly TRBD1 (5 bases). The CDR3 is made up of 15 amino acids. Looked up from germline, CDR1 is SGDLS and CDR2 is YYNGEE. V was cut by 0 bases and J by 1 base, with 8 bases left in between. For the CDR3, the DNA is TGTGCCAGCAGCGTAGATGGGGGGTCTGGAAACACCATATATTTT. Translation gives CASSVDGGSGNTIYF.